The rows below give T cell receptor beta chains drawn from one sample of a study of spatial heterogeneity in lung cancer. MiXCR, applied by TCRdb to the 5' RACE reads, yields one record per CDR3 protein. The sample records roughly 1,800 distinct CDR3 sequences, 8.5% to 10% being singletons. Material: lung tumor tissue, obtained at surgery. These receptors originate from a female donor with early-stage non-small cell lung cancer. Both conserved end residues are part of each CDR3. D genes are given only for firm matches. Size values are once, few and many counts, or a class for expanded clones, and some rows have none.

TRBD2,-,TRBV7-6,TRBJ2-1,CASSFTSGSYNEQFF,TGTGCCAGCAGCTTCACTAGCGGCTCCTACAATGAGCAGTTCTTC
-,medium-sized,TRBV30,TRBJ1-2,CAVEKGSYGYTF,TGTGCCGTAGAAAAGGGATCGTATGGCTACACCTTC
-,-,TRBV20-1,TRBJ2-3,CSALRETDTQYF,TGCAGTGCCTTGAGGGAAACAGATACGCAGTATTTT
TRBD1,few,TRBV29-1,TRBJ2-7,CSAAGTAQIYEQYF,TGCAGCGCCGCCGGGACAGCCCAGATCTACGAGCAGTACTTC
-,-,TRBV20-1,TRBJ2-1,CSASKQSSYNEQFF,TGCAGTGCTAGTAAACAGAGCTCCTACAATGAGCAGTTCTTC
TRBD1,medium-sized,TRBV29-1,TRBJ1-4,CSVGHRGLDEKLFF,TGCAGCGTGGGTCACAGGGGGCTGGACGAAAAACTGTTTTTT
TRBD2,few,TRBV4-3,TRBJ2-2,CASSQIRLAGGFTGELFF,TGCGCCAGCAGCCAGATCCGACTAGCGGGAGGGTTCACCGGGGAGCTGTTTTTT
TRBD2,medium-sized,TRBV6-1,TRBJ2-1,CASGLVVGQFF,TGTGCCAGTGGACTAGTAGTTGGCCAGTTCTTC
TRBD1,medium-sized,TRBV7-2,TRBJ1-4,CASSFTGGSWYANEKLFF,TGTGCCAGCAGCTTTACAGGGGGATCTTGGTATGCTAATGAAAAACTGTTTTTT
-,few,TRBV18,TRBJ2-5,CASSLIRETQYF,TGTGCCAGCTCACTAATTCGGGAGACCCAGTACTTC
TRBD2,medium-sized,TRBV3-1,TRBJ2-1,CASSRNGGDNEQFF,TGTGCCAGCAGTCGCAACGGGGGGGACAATGAGCAGTTCTTC
TRBD1,medium-sized,TRBV6-1,TRBJ1-1,CASRQGIANTEAFF,TGTGCCAGCAGACAGGGGATAGCGAACACTGAAGCTTTCTTT
-,medium-sized,TRBV3-1,TRBJ2-7,CASSLGQRKYF,TGTGCCAGCAGCCTCGGACAGCGCAAGTACTTC
TRBD2,medium-sized,TRBV5-1,TRBJ2-3,CASLDGRREDATQYF,TGCGCCAGCTTGGATGGGCGGCGGGAGGACGCTACGCAGTATTTT
-,medium-sized,TRBV10-1,TRBJ1-1,CASSESMYGATEAFF,TGCGCCAGCAGTGAGTCGATGTACGGGGCGACTGAAGCTTTCTTT
TRBD2,-,TRBV5-1,TRBJ2-3,CASSTGLAGVTDTQYF,TGCGCCAGCAGCACAGGACTAGCGGGGGTCACAGATACGCAGTATTTT
TRBD1,few,TRBV5-6,TRBJ1-5,CASSLTGADNQPQHF,TGTGCCAGCAGCTTGACAGGGGCCGACAATCAGCCCCAGCATTTT
-,medium-sized,TRBV10-1,TRBJ1-1,CASSDQGGTEAFF,TGCGCCAGCAGTGACCAGGGTGGCACTGAAGCTTTCTTT
-,medium-sized,TRBV5-4,TRBJ1-4,CASSLSATNEKLFF,TGTGCCAGCAGCTTGTCAGCAACTAATGAAAAACTGTTTTTT
-,medium-sized,TRBV6-5,TRBJ2-5,CASSYLGPSAETQYF,TGTGCCAGCAGTTATCTCGGGCCGAGCGCGGAGACCCAGTACTTC
-,medium-sized,TRBV18,TRBJ2-1,CASSPGDYNEQFF,TGTGCCAGCTCACCTGGGGACTACAATGAGCAGTTCTTC
-,medium-sized,TRBV6-5,TRBJ2-6,CASSYSRTGANVLTF,TGTGCCAGCAGTTACTCCAGAACCGGGGCCAACGTCCTGACTTTC
TRBD1,medium-sized,TRBV7-9,TRBJ1-2,CASSTTGTGGSGYTF,TGTGCCAGCAGCACAACCGGGACAGGGGGTAGCGGCTACACCTTC
-,medium-sized,TRBV12-3/TRBV12-4,TRBJ1-2,CASSLTGYGYTF,TGTGCCAGCAGTTTGACGGGATATGGCTACACCTTC
TRBD2,medium-sized,TRBV15,TRBJ2-3,CATSRVKVAGGTDTQYF,TGTGCCACCAGCAGAGTGAAAGTAGCGGGGGGCACAGATACGCAGTATTTT
TRBD2,few,TRBV11-2,TRBJ2-2,CASSFTAGGPGELFF,TGTGCCAGCAGCTTTACAGCGGGAGGGCCCGGGGAGCTGTTTTTT
-,medium-sized,TRBV30,TRBJ1-2,CAGRAFYGYTF,TGTGCCGGAAGGGCCTTCTATGGCTACACCTTC
-,-,TRBV5-1,TRBJ2-4,CASSPLSGNIQYF,TGCGCCAGCAGCCCACTCAGTGGAAACATTCAGTACTTC
-,medium-sized,TRBV15,TRBJ1-1,CATSRGQTSNTEAFF,TGTGCCACCAGCAGAGGACAGACCTCGAACACTGAAGCTTTCTTT
-,medium-sized,TRBV27,TRBJ2-5,CASSPRGQETQYF,TGTGCCAGCAGTCCCAGGGGTCAAGAGACCCAGTACTTC
TRBD1,medium-sized,TRBV5-1,TRBJ1-6,CASSWRSSGGSPLHF,TGCGCCAGCAGCTGGAGATCGTCAGGGGGGTCACCCCTCCACTTT
-,medium-sized,TRBV23-1,TRBJ1-2,CASSLNVGYTF,TGCGCCAGCAGTCTGAACGTTGGCTACACCTTC
TRBD1,-,TRBV28,TRBJ1-1,CASSLPGTGHTEAFF,TGTGCCAGCAGCCTCCCCGGGACAGGGCACACTGAAGCTTTCTTT
-,medium-sized,TRBV20-1,TRBJ1-1,CSAPPPGGTEAFF,TGCAGTGCGCCCCCCCCGGGCGGCACTGAAGCTTTCTTT
TRBD1,medium-sized,TRBV20-1,TRBJ1-2,CSARDRGQGINGYTF,TGCAGTGCTAGAGATCGTGGACAGGGGATTAATGGCTACACCTTC